This T cell receptor (beta chain) was identified during a study of control samples from healthy donors and cancer patients (dated by TCRdb to the early 2020s). In the case of this clone: Its antigen has not been determined. Base qualities are not recorded, but no much larger clone differs from it by a single base.

The CDR3 covers 13 residues, taking in both the cysteine and the phenylalanine. Only the CDR3 portion is preserved as DNA: 39 bases, with reading frame beginning at the first base. V was cut back by 1 base and J by 7 bases, leaving a gap of 10 bases between them. Sequences LNHNV (CDR1) and YYDKDF (CDR2) are obtained from the germline V gene (reference sequence). The method was the immunoSEQ multiplex PCR assay. TCRdb stores this immuneACCESS table with in-frame sequences only. Part of the clones is absent; in the studies checked, under half of the shortfall reflects unresolved V genes, and no reason is known for the rest. Across this sample there are around 100,000 clones, with about 91% seen only once. The top ten constitute less than 15% of the sample.

Here the chain combines TRBV15 and TRBJ1-1; the D gene assignment is ambiguous. This clonotype was obtained from a man aged 25 to 45 in good health. The material sequenced was blood. The encoded CDR3 is CATSRVSAFEAFF. The base sequence is TGTGCCACCAGCAGAGTGTCGGCATTTGAAGCTTTCTTT.